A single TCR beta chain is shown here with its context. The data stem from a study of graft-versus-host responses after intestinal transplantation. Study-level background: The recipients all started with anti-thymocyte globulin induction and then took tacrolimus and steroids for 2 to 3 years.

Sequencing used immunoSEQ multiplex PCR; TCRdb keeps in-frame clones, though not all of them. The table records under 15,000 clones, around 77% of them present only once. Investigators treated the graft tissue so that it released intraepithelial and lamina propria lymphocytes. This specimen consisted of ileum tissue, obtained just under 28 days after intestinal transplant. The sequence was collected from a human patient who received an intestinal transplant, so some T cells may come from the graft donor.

CDR3 sequence: CASRQGQGGGEQFF. The CDR3 DNA is TGTGCCAGCAGGCAGGGACAGGGTGGGGGTGAGCAGTTCTTC. This chain links TRBV5-4 with TRBJ2-1; 9 nucleotides match TRBD1. CDR3 length: 14 residues. V trimming: 5 bases; J trimming: 9 bases; junction bases outside the gene matches: 9. The germline CDR1 and CDR2 sequences are SGHNT and YYREEE (reference sequence).